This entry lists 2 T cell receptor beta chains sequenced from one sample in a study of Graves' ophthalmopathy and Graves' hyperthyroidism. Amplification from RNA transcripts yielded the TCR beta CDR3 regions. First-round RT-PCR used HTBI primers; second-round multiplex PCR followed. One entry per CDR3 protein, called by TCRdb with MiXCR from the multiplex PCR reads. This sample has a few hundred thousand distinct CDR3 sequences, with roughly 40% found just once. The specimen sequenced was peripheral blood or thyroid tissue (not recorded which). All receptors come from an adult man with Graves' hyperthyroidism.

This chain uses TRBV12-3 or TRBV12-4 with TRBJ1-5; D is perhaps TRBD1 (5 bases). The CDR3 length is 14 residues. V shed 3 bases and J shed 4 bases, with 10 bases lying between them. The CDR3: CASSFARENQPQHF. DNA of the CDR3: TGTGCCAGCAGTTTCGCCAGGGAAAATCAGCCCCAGCATTTT.

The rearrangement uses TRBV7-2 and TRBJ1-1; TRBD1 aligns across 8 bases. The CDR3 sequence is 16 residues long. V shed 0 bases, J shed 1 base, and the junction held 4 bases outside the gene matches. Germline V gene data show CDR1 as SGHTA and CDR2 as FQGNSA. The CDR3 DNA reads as TGTGCCAGCAGCTTAGCGGACAGGGTTACGAACACTGAAGCTTTCTTT. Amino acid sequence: CASSLADRVTNTEAFF.